Below, 4 T cell receptor beta chains from the same sample are listed, as sequenced in a study of blood T cells in healthy people across ages. A second PCR of 7 to 11 cycles used a sample-barcoded 5' primer and a J-beta primer mix. TCRdb re-called the 5' RACE reads with MiXCR, one entry per CDR3 protein. Here the sample spans about 1.6 million distinct CDR3 sequences, roughly 32% being singletons. Material: blood. Every receptor here comes from a woman younger than 45 in good health.

The CDR3: CASSSGQSSNQPQHF. CDR3 nucleotides: TGTGCCAGCAGCTCGGGACAGAGTAGCAATCAGCCCCAGCATTTT. This chain links TRBV6-5 with TRBJ1-5; the match to TRBD1 covers 7 bases. The ends lost 6 bases at V and 0 bases at J; junction bases unmatched: 5. The germline CDR1 and CDR2 sequences are MNHEY and SVGAGI. The CDR3 is 15 amino acids.

The rearrangement joins TRBV20-1 to TRBJ2-7; 7 bases agree with TRBD1. Germline CDR1 and CDR2: DFQATT and SNEGSKA (reference sequence). Trimming took 6 bases from V and 0 from J; bases not matched to a gene: 5. This CDR3 comprises 13 residues. CDR3 sequence reads: CSAMGQTSYEQYF. The DNA for the CDR3 is TGCAGTGCCATGGGACAGACCTCCTACGAGCAGTACTTC.

V usage is TRBV9 and J usage is TRBJ2-1; D unresolved. Germline V CDR1 and CDR2: SGDLS, YYNGEE. The CDR3 covers 15 residues. V dropped 0 bases and J dropped 10 bases, with 17 bases sitting between them. CDR3 nucleotides: TGTGCCAGCAGCGTAGCTACCCTTAGTATGGGGGAGCAGTTCTTC. It yields the protein CASSVATLSMGEQFF.

This chain links TRBV20-1 with TRBJ2-1; the D call may be TRBD1 or TRBD2 (5 bases each). The V and J ends lost 0 bases and 6 bases respectively, with 6 bases between them. Germline CDR1 reads DFQATT; CDR2 reads SNEGSKA (reference sequence). The CDR3 has 12 amino acids. The CDR3 protein is CSARDGGNEQFF. Here the CDR3 DNA reads TGCAGTGCTAGAGATGGGGGCAATGAGCAGTTCTTC.